This TCR beta chain was sequenced for a study of response to subunit inactivated influenza vaccine. With regard to this clonotype: One end of the junction does not line up with germline, which may come from a read error.

TCRdb itself ran the RT-PCR reads through MiXCR, one entry per CDR3 protein. The sample has about 800,000 distinct CDR3 sequences, 21% seen once. The sequence was collected from a man aged 50 or older who received an inactivated influenza vaccine. Source: PBMCs from blood, taken roughly 5 days after vaccination.

The CDR3 DNA sequence: TGTGCCAGCAACTTAGCACGGACAGCCTACAATGAGCAGTTCTTC. This encodes CASNLARTAYNEQFF. The chain uses TRBV7-2 and TRBJ2-1, with D perhaps matching TRBD1 (6 bases). The CDR3 length is 15 residues. CDR1 SGHTA and CDR2 FQGNSA come from the germline V gene.